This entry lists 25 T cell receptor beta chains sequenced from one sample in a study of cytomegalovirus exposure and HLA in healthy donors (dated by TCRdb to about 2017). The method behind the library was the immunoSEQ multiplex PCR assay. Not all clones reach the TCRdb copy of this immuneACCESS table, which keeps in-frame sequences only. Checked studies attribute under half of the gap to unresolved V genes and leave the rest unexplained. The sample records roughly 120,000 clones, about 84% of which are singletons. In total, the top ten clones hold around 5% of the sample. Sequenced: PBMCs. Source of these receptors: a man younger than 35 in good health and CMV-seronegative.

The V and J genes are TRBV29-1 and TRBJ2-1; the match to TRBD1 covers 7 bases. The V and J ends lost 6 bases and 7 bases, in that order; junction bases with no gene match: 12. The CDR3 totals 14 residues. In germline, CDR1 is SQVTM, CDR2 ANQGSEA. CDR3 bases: TGCAGCGTGTCACAAACAGGGGTGGGAAATGAGCAGTTCTTC. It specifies CSVSQTGVGNEQFF.

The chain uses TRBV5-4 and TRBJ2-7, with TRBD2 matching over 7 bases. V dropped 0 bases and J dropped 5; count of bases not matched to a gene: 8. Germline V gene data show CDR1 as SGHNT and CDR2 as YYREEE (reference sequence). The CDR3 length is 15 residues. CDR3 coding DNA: TGTGCCAGCAGCTTGGATGGCGGGAGAACCAACGAGCAGTACTTC. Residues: CASSLDGGRTNEQYF.

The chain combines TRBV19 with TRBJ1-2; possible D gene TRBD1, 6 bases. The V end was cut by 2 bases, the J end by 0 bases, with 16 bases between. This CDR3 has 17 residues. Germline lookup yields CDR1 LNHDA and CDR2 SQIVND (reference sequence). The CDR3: CASSIMGRGTANYGYTF. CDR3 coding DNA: TGTGCCAGTAGTATAATGGGCAGGGGAACAGCTAACTATGGCTACACCTTC.

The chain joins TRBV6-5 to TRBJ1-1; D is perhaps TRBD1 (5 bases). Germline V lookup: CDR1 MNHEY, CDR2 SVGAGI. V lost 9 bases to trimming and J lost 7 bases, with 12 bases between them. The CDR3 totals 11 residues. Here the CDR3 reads CASTGQNEAFF. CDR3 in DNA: TGTGCCAGTACCGGACAAAATGAAGCTTTCTTT.

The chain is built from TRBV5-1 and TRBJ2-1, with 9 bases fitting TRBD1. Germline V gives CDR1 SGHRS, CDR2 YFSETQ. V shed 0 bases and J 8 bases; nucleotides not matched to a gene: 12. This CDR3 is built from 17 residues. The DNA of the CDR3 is TGCGCCAGCAGCTTGGCCCACAGTGGGACAGGGACCGATGAGCAGTTCTTC. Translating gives CASSLAHSGTGTDEQFF.

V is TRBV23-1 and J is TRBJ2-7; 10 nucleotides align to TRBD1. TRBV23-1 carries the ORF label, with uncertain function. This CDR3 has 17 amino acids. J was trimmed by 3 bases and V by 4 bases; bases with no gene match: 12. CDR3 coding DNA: TGCGCCAGCAGTCTTGATCCCGGGACAGGGGATATCTACGAGCAGTACTTC. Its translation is CASSLDPGTGDIYEQYF.

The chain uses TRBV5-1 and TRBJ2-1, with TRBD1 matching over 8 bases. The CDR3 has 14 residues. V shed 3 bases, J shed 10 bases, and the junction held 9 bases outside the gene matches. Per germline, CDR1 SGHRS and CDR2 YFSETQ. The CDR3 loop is CASSSGQGQGEQFF. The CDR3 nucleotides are TGCGCCAGCAGCTCAGGACAGGGCCAAGGGGAGCAGTTCTTC. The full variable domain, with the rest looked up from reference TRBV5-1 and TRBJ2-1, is KAGVTQTPRYLIKTRGQQVTLSCSPISGHRSVSWYQQTPGQGLQFLFEYFSETQRNKGNFPGRFSGRQFSNSRSEMNVSTLELGDSALYLCASSSGQGQGEQFFGPGTRLTVL.

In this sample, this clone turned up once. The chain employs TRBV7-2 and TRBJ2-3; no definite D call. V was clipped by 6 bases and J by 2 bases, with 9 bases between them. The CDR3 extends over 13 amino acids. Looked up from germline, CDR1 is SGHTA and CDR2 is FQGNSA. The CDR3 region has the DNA TGTGCCAGCAGGCAGATTCTCACAGATACGCAGTATTTT. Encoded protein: CASRQILTDTQYF.

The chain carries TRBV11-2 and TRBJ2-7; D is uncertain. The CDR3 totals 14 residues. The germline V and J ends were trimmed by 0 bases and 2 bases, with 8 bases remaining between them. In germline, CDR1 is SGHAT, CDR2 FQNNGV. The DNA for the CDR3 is TGTGCCAGCAGCTTAGATCCACGAGCCTACGAGCAGTACTTC. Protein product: CASSLDPRAYEQYF.

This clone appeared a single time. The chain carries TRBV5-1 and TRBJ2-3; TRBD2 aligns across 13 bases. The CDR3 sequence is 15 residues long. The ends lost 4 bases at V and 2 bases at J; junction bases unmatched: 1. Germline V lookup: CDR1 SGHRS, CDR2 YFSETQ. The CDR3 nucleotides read TGCGCCAGCAGCGGGACTAGCGGGGCCACAGATACGCAGTATTTT. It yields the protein CASSGTSGATDTQYF.

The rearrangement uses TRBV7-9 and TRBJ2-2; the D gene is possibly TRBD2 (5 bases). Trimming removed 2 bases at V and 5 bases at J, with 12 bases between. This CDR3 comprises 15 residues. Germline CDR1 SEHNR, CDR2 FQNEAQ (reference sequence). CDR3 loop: CASSLLAPGTGELFF. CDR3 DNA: TGTGCCAGCAGCTTACTGGCCCCGGGAACCGGGGAGCTGTTTTTT.

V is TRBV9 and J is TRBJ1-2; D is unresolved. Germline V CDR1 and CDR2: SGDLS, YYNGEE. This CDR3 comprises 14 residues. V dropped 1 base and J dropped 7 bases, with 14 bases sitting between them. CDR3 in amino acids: CASSVSGGEGGYTF. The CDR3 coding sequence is TGTGCCAGCAGCGTATCAGGCGGTGAGGGTGGCTACACCTTC.

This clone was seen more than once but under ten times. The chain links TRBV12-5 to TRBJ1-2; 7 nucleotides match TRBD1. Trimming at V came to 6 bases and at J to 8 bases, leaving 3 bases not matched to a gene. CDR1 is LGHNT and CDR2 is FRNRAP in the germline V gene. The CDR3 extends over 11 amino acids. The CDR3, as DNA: TGTGCTAGTGGGACAGGGCGCGGCTACACCTTC. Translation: CASGTGRGYTF.

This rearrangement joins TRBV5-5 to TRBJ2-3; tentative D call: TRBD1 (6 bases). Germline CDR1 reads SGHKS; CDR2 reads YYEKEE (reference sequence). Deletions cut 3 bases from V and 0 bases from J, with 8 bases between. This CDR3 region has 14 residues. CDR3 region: CASSWDTSTDTQYF. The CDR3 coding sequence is TGTGCCAGCAGCTGGGACACTAGCACAGATACGCAGTATTTT.

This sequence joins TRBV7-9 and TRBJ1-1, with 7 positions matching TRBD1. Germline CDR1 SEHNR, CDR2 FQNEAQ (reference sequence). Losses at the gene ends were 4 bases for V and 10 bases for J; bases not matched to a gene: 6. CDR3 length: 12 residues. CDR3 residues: CASSSGRGRAFF. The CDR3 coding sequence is TGTGCCAGCAGCTCTGGAAGGGGGCGAGCTTTCTTT.

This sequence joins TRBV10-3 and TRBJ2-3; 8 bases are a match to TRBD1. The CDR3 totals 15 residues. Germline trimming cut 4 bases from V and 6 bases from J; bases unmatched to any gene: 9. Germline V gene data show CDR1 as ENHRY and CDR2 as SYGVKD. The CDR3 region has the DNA TGTGCCATCAGTGGAACCGGGACAGGTTCCGATACGCAGTATTTT. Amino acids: CAISGTGTGSDTQYF.

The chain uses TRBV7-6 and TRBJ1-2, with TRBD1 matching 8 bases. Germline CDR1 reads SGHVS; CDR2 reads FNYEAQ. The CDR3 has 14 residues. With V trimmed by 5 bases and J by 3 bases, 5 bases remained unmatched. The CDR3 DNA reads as TGTGCCAGCAGCCCAGGGGGCTCCCACTATGGCTACACCTTC. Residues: CASSPGGSHYGYTF.

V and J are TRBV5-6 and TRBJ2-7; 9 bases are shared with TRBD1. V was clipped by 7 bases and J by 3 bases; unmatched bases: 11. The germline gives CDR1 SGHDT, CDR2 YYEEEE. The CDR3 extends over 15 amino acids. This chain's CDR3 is CASGYIRTGDYEQYF. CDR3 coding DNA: TGTGCCAGCGGCTATATAAGGACAGGGGACTACGAGCAGTACTTC.

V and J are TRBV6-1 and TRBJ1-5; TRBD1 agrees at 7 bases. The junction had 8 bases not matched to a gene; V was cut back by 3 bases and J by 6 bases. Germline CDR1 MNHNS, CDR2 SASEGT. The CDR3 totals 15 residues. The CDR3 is CASSEAQGLGQPQHF. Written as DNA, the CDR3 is TGTGCCAGCAGTGAGGCACAGGGGCTCGGTCAGCCCCAGCATTTT.

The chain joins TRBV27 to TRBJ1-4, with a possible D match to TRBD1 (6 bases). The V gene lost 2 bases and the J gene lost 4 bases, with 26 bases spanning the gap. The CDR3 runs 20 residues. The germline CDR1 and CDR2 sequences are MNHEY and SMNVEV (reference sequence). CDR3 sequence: CASSLRWSVFGRTVNEKLFF. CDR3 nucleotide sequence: TGTGCCAGCAGTTTACGTTGGTCTGTGTTTGGGCGGACAGTTAATGAAAAACTGTTTTTT.

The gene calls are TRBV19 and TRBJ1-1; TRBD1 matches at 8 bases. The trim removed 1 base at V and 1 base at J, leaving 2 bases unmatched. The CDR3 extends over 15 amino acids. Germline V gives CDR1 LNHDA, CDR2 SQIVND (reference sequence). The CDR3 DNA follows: TGTGCCAGTAGTATAGGAACAGGGGGGAACACTGAAGCTTTCTTT. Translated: CASSIGTGGNTEAFF.

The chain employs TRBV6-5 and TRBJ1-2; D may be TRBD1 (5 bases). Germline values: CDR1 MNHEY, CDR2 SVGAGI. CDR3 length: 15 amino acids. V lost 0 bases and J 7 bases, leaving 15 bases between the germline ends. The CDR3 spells CASSYSKGQGSGYTF. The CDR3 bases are TGTGCCAGCAGTTACTCGAAAGGGCAGGGCTCTGGCTACACCTTC.

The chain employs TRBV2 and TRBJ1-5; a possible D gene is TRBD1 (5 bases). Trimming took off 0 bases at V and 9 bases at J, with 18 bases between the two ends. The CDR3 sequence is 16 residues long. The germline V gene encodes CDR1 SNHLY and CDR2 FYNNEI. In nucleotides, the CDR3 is TGTGCCAGCAGTGAAGCGCTCAGGGATTTGGTTGCGCCCCAGCATTTT. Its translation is CASSEALRDLVAPQHF.

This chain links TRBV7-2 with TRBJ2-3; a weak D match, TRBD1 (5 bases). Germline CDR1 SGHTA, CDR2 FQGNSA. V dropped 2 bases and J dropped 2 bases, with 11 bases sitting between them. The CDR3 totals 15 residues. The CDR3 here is CASSLRGRSTDTQYF. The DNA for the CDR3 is TGTGCCAGCAGCTTAAGGGGCAGGTCCACAGATACGCAGTATTTT. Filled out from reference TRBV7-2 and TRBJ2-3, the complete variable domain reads GAGVSQSPSNKVTEKGKDVELRCDPISGHTALYWYRQSLGQGLEFLIYFQGNSAPDKSGLPSDRFSAERTGGSVSTLTIQRTQQEDSAVYLCASSLRGRSTDTQYFGPGTRLTVL.

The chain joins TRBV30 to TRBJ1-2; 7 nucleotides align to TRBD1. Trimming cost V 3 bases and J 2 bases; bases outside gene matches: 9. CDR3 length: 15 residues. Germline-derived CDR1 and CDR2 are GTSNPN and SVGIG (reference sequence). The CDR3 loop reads CAWSSGQDLNYGYTF. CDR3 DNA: TGTGCCTGGAGCAGCGGACAGGACCTCAACTATGGCTACACCTTC.